The entry below describes one T cell receptor (beta chain). The antigen it binds to is not known. No base qualities exist here, and no much larger clone lies one base off it. This specimen comes from a study of T cell responses to AZD1222 COVID-19 vaccine (dated by TCRdb to about 2021). For context, the study as a whole: Because spike-specific TCR depth and breadth did not differ between the two schedules, AZD1222 recipients who got a second dose at roughly 4 weeks were pooled with those who got a second dose at roughly 12 weeks. TCR sequencing covered fewer than 250 trial participants: 200 to 220 given two doses of AZD1222 and some 25 given two doses of MenACWY control vaccine. Trial participants were enrolled into age subgroups of 18-55, 56-69 and 70-plus years, which contained about 160, 30 and 59 TCR-sequenced participants, respectively. The full study reports these points: No day 14 peak-response samples were available, so repertoires were characterized only after the peak T cell response. The 56-69-year group was small, and its depth increase did not reach significance, likely because of low power. Nearly half of unique spike-specific TCRs reportedly recognized epitopes outside regions mutated in the B.1.351 and B.1.1.7 variants. Participants were mostly white British, with more females than males. The authors suggested clonal diversity may have been underestimated. Spike-specific TCR breadth and depth rose significantly after two AZD1222 doses compared with day 0 and with MenACWY recipients. Conclusions about previously exposed vaccinees were limited because only six AZD1222 recipients were SARS-CoV-2 seropositive at baseline. The whole spike protein was spanned by vaccine-associated CD4 TCRs, and dominant responses were seen in regions 160-218 and 743-854.

V loses 3 bases, J loses 6 bases, and the germline ends lie 3 bases apart. The CDR3 has 12 amino acids, counting the end cysteine and phenylalanine. CDR3 DNA is the only sequence kept; it has 36 bases, read in frame from the first base. From a lookup of the germline V gene, CDR1 and CDR2 are SNHLY and FYNNEI. The CDR3 regions of human TCRbeta chains were analyzed by immunosequencing. Per the authors' processing: Repertoire TCRs were checked for matches against a reference library of SARS-CoV-2-specific TCRs that had been generated using the MIRA antigen-specificity platform. Breadth was defined as the fraction of unique TCRs that were SARS-CoV-2-associated, and depth was defined as the fraction of total T cells that were SARS-CoV-2-associated. Using the MIRA data, every spike-specific TCR was mapped to the spike region that the TCR reacted to and assigned to either a CD4 or a CD8 class. Log10-transformed breadth and depth values were compared by one-way ANOVA with Sidak's multiple comparisons tests. TCRdb took over this immuneACCESS table, retaining in-frame rearrangements with V and J assigned. Such tables are incomplete; in checked studies, under half of the missing clones stem from an unresolved V gene, and the remainder is unexplained. Clone size and V and J calls were adopted from that table, with D and trimming inferred from the DNA. Present in this sample are more than 100,000 clones, roughly 90% of which were seen just once. Of the sample, approximately 1.5% is held by the ten largest clones.

This sample's time point label indicates: baseline before first vaccination. Samples from vaccinated people were obtained from the UK trials COV001 and COV002, which included a single-blind randomized controlled phase 2/3 trial of AZD1222 (ChAdOx1 nCoV-19) in healthy adults. For TCRbeta chain sequencing, PBMC samples from trial participants were taken at day 0 and at day 28 after the second dose. This TCR came from an adult in good health. In this chain, TRBV2 is recombined with TRBJ1-6; the D gene assignment is ambiguous. This sample comprised peripheral blood, obtained on day 0 of AZD1222 vaccination. Here the CDR3 is given as CASSDSNSPLHF. The DNA sequence is TGTGCCAGCAGTGACAGTAATTCACCCCTCCACTTT.